These 32 T cell receptor beta chains were sequenced from one sample in a study of blood T cell repertoires in COVID-19. The repertoire was sequenced with immunoSEQ multiplex PCR; TCRdb's copy has only in-frame clones and lacks some. Of roughly 500,000 clones listed, about 91% are singletons. Sequenced input: peripheral blood. These receptors came from a man between 18 and 29 years old with COVID-19, enrolled during active disease.

CDR3 residues: CASSMTGGEAFF. CDR3 sequence (DNA): TGTGCCAGTAGTATGACAGGGGGAGAAGCTTTCTTT. The chain recombines TRBV19 with TRBJ1-1, with TRBD1 matching 9 bases. Germline-derived CDR1 and CDR2 are LNHDA and SQIVND (reference sequence). The length of the CDR3 is 12 residues. The trim removed 3 bases at V and 8 bases at J, leaving 1 base unmatched.

This chain connects TRBV27 to TRBJ2-1, with TRBD2 matching 9 bases. CDR1 and CDR2 (germline): MNHEY, SMNVEV (reference sequence). CDR3 length equals 14 residues. The ends lost 6 bases at V and 10 bases at J; junction bases unmatched: 10. CDR3 sequence (DNA): TGTGCCAGCAGGAGACTAGCGGTGGAATCGGAGCAGTTCTTC. Its translation is CASRRLAVESEQFF.

This sequence joins TRBV24-1 and TRBJ2-1; 9 bases fit TRBD2. Trimming took 1 base from V and 9 from J; bases not matched to a gene: 9. Germline values: CDR1 KGHDR, CDR2 SFDVKD. The length of the CDR3 is 16 residues. CDR3 DNA: TGTGCCACCAGTGATTTAGCGGCTAGCGGGACGGGTGAGCAGTTCTTC. Protein: CATSDLAASGTGEQFF.

The J gene is TRBJ2-1, the V gene TRBV11-3, with D possibly matching TRBD2 (6 bases). Germline CDR1 and CDR2: SGHNT and YENEEA. The CDR3 runs to 17 residues. The V end was cut by 5 bases, the J end by 9 bases, with 26 bases between. CDR3 DNA sequence: TGTGCCAGCAGCCCCGGACGACGGGAGTCCCCCAATCGTGAGCAGTTCTTC. Amino acid sequence: CASSPGRRESPNREQFF.

This sequence joins TRBV12-5 and TRBJ2-1, with D perhaps TRBD1 (5 bases). Looked up from germline, CDR1 is LGHNT and CDR2 is FRNRAP. The length of the CDR3 is 15 residues. Trimming pared 0 bases from V and 3 bases from J, leaving 9 bases between. The DNA for the CDR3 is TGTGCTAGTGGTTTGGTTACGACAGACTACAATGAGCAGTTCTTC. It specifies CASGLVTTDYNEQFF. Full variable domain (remainder filled in from reference TRBV12-5 and TRBJ2-1): DARVTQTPRHKVTEMGQEVTMRCQPILGHNTVFWYRQTMMQGLELLAYFRNRAPLDDSGMPKDRFSAEMPDATLATLKIQPSEPRDSAVYFCASGLVTTDYNEQFFGPGTRLTVL.

Remarks on this clone: The sample has other DNA sequences that encode this CDR3 too. The V call is TRBV19, the J call TRBJ2-7; 9 positions agree with TRBD1. From germline, CDR1 is LNHDA and CDR2 SQIVND (reference sequence). The CDR3 loop spans 14 amino acids. Losses at the gene ends were 3 bases for V and 1 base for J; bases not matched to a gene: 1. The CDR3 protein is CASSMGQGSYEQYF. CDR3 nucleotide sequence: TGTGCCAGTAGTATGGGACAGGGATCCTACGAGCAGTACTTC.

This chain joins TRBV5-4 and TRBJ2-5; 8 positions agree with TRBD1. This CDR3 comprises 14 residues. Trimming cost V 3 bases and J 5 bases; bases outside gene matches: 6. Germline assignment: CDR1 SGHNT and CDR2 YYREEE (reference sequence). For the CDR3, the DNA is TGTGCCAGCAGCTCGGGACAGGCTGTGGAGACCCAGTACTTC. Its protein product is CASSSGQAVETQYF.

The J gene is TRBJ1-2, the V gene TRBV5-4; D gene unclear. Trimming removed 2 bases at V and 0 bases at J, with 14 bases between. The CDR3 loop spans 16 amino acids. Germline assignment: CDR1 SGHNT and CDR2 YYREEE (reference sequence). The CDR3 nucleotides are TGTGCCAGCAGCTTAATGGGCAGAAAGACTAACTATGGCTACACCTTC. The encoded protein is CASSLMGRKTNYGYTF. The full variable domain, completed using reference TRBV5-4 and TRBJ1-2, is ETGVTQSPTHLIKTRGQQVTLRCSSQSGHNTVSWYQQALGQGPQFIFQYYREEENGRGNFPPRFSGLQFPNYSSELNVNALELDDSALYLCASSLMGRKTNYGYTFGSGTRLTVV.

V and J are TRBV11-2 and TRBJ2-5, with a weak D call TRBD2 (5 bases). The V end lost 5 bases, the J end lost 3 bases, and 13 bases lay between the germline ends. Germline lookup yields CDR1 SGHAT and CDR2 FQNNGV. The CDR3 totals 14 residues. CDR3 loop: CASSLQRTKETQYF. The CDR3 DNA is TGTGCCAGCAGCCTCCAGCGGACGAAAGAGACCCAGTACTTC.

V is TRBV5-1 and J is TRBJ2-1, with D possibly being TRBD1 (6 bases). There are 14 residues in the CDR3. V shed 0 bases and J shed 8 bases, with 12 bases lying between them. The germline V gene encodes CDR1 SGHRS and CDR2 YFSETQ. The CDR3 DNA reads as TGCGCCAGCAGCTTGGTTTCAGGGGAATATGAGCAGTTCTTC. Protein product: CASSLVSGEYEQFF.

The gene calls are TRBV6-5 and TRBJ2-2; D gene uncertain. Germline V gene lookup returns CDR1 MNHEY and CDR2 SVGAGI. The V and J ends lost 4 bases and 6 bases respectively, with 9 bases between them. The CDR3 spans 13 residues. In nucleotides, the CDR3 is TGTGCCAGCAGTTCCCCAGGCTCCGGGGAGCTGTTTTTT. Protein sequence: CASSSPGSGELFF.

This clone was observed once. The genes are TRBV29-1 and TRBJ1-2, with 7 bases fitting TRBD1. The CDR3 is 13 amino acids. V was pared by 4 bases and J by 2 bases, with 4 bases of the junction left unmatched. Germline values: CDR1 SQVTM, CDR2 ANQGSEA. The CDR3 DNA sequence: TGCAGCGTTGCCAAGACAGGGAACTATGGCTACACCTTC. Translating it yields CSVAKTGNYGYTF.

V gene TRBV2 combines with J gene TRBJ2-2, with D perhaps matching TRBD2 (6 bases). The CDR3 loop spans 16 amino acids. V was clipped by 1 base and J by 2 bases, with 11 bases between them. CDR1 is SNHLY, CDR2 FYNNEI, per germline. Written as DNA, the CDR3 is TGTGCCAGCAGTGAAGTGGCTAGCGAAAACACCGGGGAGCTGTTTTTT. It codes for CASSEVASENTGELFF.

The genes are TRBV5-1 and TRBJ1-1; 8 positions match TRBD1. CDR3 length: 14 residues. Trimming at V came to 1 base and at J to 4 bases, leaving 3 bases not matched to a gene. Germline-derived CDR1 and CDR2 are SGHRS and YFSETQ. The CDR3 region is CASSLTGGSTEAFF. Written as DNA, the CDR3 is TGCGCCAGCAGCTTGACAGGGGGGTCCACTGAAGCTTTCTTT.

The chain recombines TRBV2 with TRBJ1-1, with a tentative D call TRBD1 (6 bases). V shed 1 base and J shed 1 base, with 13 bases lying between them. The CDR3 sequence is 16 residues long. Germline loops: CDR1 SNHLY, CDR2 FYNNEI. CDR3 in DNA: TGTGCCAGCAGTGAAGTTTCTTGGACAGCGAACACTGAAGCTTTCTTT. Its translation is CASSEVSWTANTEAFF.

The rearrangement links TRBV6-5 to TRBJ2-2; no firm D call. V lost 2 bases and J lost 5, with 6 bases in between. The CDR3 sequence is 13 residues long. Germline lookup yields CDR1 MNHEY and CDR2 SVGAGI. CDR3 coding DNA: TGTGCCAGCAGTTACGATCGGACCGGGGAGCTGTTTTTT. This gives the protein CASSYDRTGELFF.

CDR3 loop: CASSGGTGKGDTQYF. The DNA of the CDR3 is TGCGCCAGCAGCGGTGGGACAGGGAAGGGAGATACGCAGTATTTT. The chain employs TRBV5-1 and TRBJ2-3; 9 nucleotides line up with TRBD1. After removal of 4 bases from V and 5 bases from J, the junction contained 8 bases not matched to a gene. The CDR3 length is 15 residues. Germline loops: CDR1 SGHRS, CDR2 YFSETQ.

The genes are TRBV19 and TRBJ2-3; maybe TRBD1 (6 bases). This CDR3 is built from 16 residues. Trimming removed 3 bases at V and 0 bases at J, with 13 bases between. Looked up from germline, CDR1 is LNHDA and CDR2 is SQIVND (reference sequence). CDR3 loop: CASSMETGPSTDTQYF. The DNA for the CDR3 is TGTGCCAGTAGTATGGAGACAGGTCCGAGCACAGATACGCAGTATTTT.

The rearrangement joins TRBV19 to TRBJ2-2; 10 nucleotides align to TRBD2. This CDR3 contains 15 residues. J was trimmed by 3 bases and V by 5 bases; bases with no gene match: 3. Germline V lookup: CDR1 LNHDA, CDR2 SQIVND (reference sequence). The CDR3 region is CASSLAGGDTGELFF. The CDR3 DNA sequence: TGTGCCAGTAGTTTAGCGGGGGGAGACACCGGGGAGCTGTTTTTT.

The V gene is TRBV7-6, the J gene TRBJ2-2; D possibly corresponds to TRBD1 (6 bases). The CDR3 consists of 17 residues. V was clipped by 4 bases and J by 2 bases, with 17 bases between them. CDR1 and CDR2 (germline): SGHVS, FNYEAQ. In DNA form, the CDR3 reads TGTGCCAGCAGCTCTCAAAGACTGGACAGCAACACCGGGGAGCTGTTTTTT. Amino acid sequence: CASSSQRLDSNTGELFF. Based on the CDR3 plus reference TRBV7-6 and TRBJ2-2, the full variable domain is GAGVSQSPRYKVTKRGQDVALRCDPISGHVSLYWYRQALGQGPEFLTYFNYEAQQDKSGLPNDRFSAERPEGSISTLTIQRTEQRDSAMYRCASSSQRLDSNTGELFFGEGSRLTVL.

The rearrangement uses TRBV6-5 and TRBJ2-7; 8 nucleotides match TRBD2. The CDR3 is made up of 14 amino acids. With V trimmed by 10 bases and J by 6 bases, 14 bases remained unmatched. Looked up from germline, CDR1 is MNHEY and CDR2 is SVGAGI. This chain's CDR3 is CATKSGTRYSEQYF. The CDR3 nucleotides are TGTGCCACCAAATCCGGGACTAGATATTCCGAGCAGTACTTC.

The chain is built from TRBV5-4 and TRBJ2-1, with 9 nucleotides matching TRBD1. Trimming removed 4 bases from V and 8 bases from J; junction bases left unmatched: 10. The CDR3 extends over 15 amino acids. Germline V lookup: CDR1 SGHNT, CDR2 YYREEE (reference sequence). CDR3 sequence: CASSPEPGQGDEQFF. The CDR3 nucleotides are TGTGCCAGCAGCCCAGAACCGGGACAGGGCGATGAGCAGTTCTTC. Variable domain in full (rest from reference TRBV5-4 and TRBJ2-1): ETGVTQSPTHLIKTRGQQVTLRCSSQSGHNTVSWYQQALGQGPQFIFQYYREEENGRGNFPPRFSGLQFPNYSSELNVNALELDDSALYLCASSPEPGQGDEQFFGPGTRLTVL.

This clone was recorded only once. This rearrangement joins TRBV28 to TRBJ2-7, with D tentatively TRBD2 (5 bases). CDR1 is MDHEN, CDR2 SYDVKM, per germline. V was trimmed by 6 bases and J by 4 bases, leaving 16 bases between them. The CDR3 runs to 14 residues. The CDR3 spells CASRLGSSNYEQYF. DNA of the CDR3: TGTGCCAGCAGATTGGGGAGTAGTAATTACGAGCAGTACTTC.

This chain connects TRBV3-1 (or the pseudogene TRBV3-2) to TRBJ1-6; D possibly corresponds to TRBD1 (6 bases). Germline V gene data show CDR1 as LGHDT and CDR2 as YNNKEL (reference sequence). This CDR3 comprises 15 residues. The V end was cut by 1 base, the J end by 11 bases, with 15 bases between. The DNA for the CDR3 is TGTGCCAGCAGCCAAGCAGGGGCCCCCATGGCACCCCTCCACTTT. Residues: CASSQAGAPMAPLHF.

The CDR3 here is CASSLASRGVYEQYF. The CDR3 nucleotides are TGTGCCAGCAGCTTAGCGTCGCGGGGGGTTTACGAGCAGTACTTC. The V call is TRBV7-9, the J call TRBJ2-7, with 8 bases that match TRBD2. Unmatched junction bases numbered 5, after V lost 0 bases and J lost 4 bases. Germline V gene lookup returns CDR1 SEHNR and CDR2 FQNEAQ (reference sequence). This CDR3 is 15 amino acids long.

J is TRBJ1-1 and V is TRBV2; TRBD1 matches 8 bases. Germline-derived CDR1 and CDR2 are SNHLY and FYNNEI. The CDR3 spans 15 residues. The J segment lost 5 bases and the V segment lost 4 bases, leaving 9 bases of the junction unmatched. CDR3: CASSAHETGVTEAFF. CDR3 DNA: TGTGCCAGCAGTGCCCACGAGACAGGGGTTACTGAAGCTTTCTTT.

Comments on this clone: Different DNA sequences within this sample yield the same CDR3. The chain joins TRBV4-1 to TRBJ2-7; D might be TRBD1 (5 bases). Trimming pared 0 bases from V and 3 bases from J, leaving 9 bases between. This CDR3 comprises 14 residues. Germline-derived CDR1 and CDR2 are MGHRA and YSYEKL. CDR3 in amino acids: CASSQEEQGYEQYF. In DNA, the CDR3 is TGCGCCAGCAGCCAAGAAGAGCAGGGCTACGAGCAGTACTTC.

The J gene is TRBJ2-5, the V gene TRBV12-5; 10 bases agree with TRBD2. The CDR3 has 14 residues. The ends lost 3 bases at V and 5 bases at J; junction bases unmatched: 3. Germline CDR1 reads LGHNT; CDR2 reads FRNRAP. The CDR3 reads CASGFETSGETQYF. The CDR3 DNA follows: TGTGCTAGTGGTTTCGAGACTAGCGGGGAGACCCAGTACTTC.

The chain combines TRBV7-8 with TRBJ1-1, with D perhaps matching TRBD1 (5 bases). There are 13 residues in the CDR3. Per the germline V gene, CDR1 is SGHVS and CDR2 is FQNEAQ. Trimming took 2 bases from V and 10 from J, leaving 14 bases between them. For the CDR3, the DNA is TGTGCCAGCAGCTTATTCATAACGCAGGGAGCTTTCTTT. This translates into CASSLFITQGAFF.

This clone was recorded a few times. The chain has TRBV12-3 or TRBV12-4 and TRBJ1-1, with D hard to call. Trimming left V 10 bases short and J 1 base short, with 4 bases between. The CDR3 is made up of 10 amino acids. CDR3 sequence reads: CAIANTEAFF. The DNA of the CDR3 is TGTGCCATAGCGAACACTGAAGCTTTCTTT.

J is TRBJ2-7 and V is TRBV5-1, with 11 bases matching TRBD2. The CDR3 is 15 residues long. V trimming: 0 bases; J trimming: 5 bases; junction bases outside the gene matches: 4. Germline V gene data show CDR1 as SGHRS and CDR2 as YFSETQ. The DNA for the CDR3 is TGCGCCAGCAGCTTGGCTAGCGGGGGGCGCCACGAGCAGTACTTC. It translates to CASSLASGGRHEQYF.

In the case of this clone: This CDR3 is also generated by other DNA sequences in the sample. This rearrangement joins TRBV19 to TRBJ1-5, with TRBD1 matching 10 bases. The CDR3 is 15 residues long. V lost 4 bases, J lost 1 base, and 1 base stayed unmatched. The germline V gene has CDR1 LNHDA and CDR2 SQIVND (reference sequence). CDR3 protein: CASSRDRGSNQPQHF. Here the CDR3 DNA reads TGTGCCAGTAGTAGGGACAGGGGCAGCAATCAGCCCCAGCATTTT. The full variable domain, rest sourced from reference TRBV19 and TRBJ1-5, is DGGITQSPKYLFRKEGQNVTLSCEQNLNHDAMYWYRQDPGQGLRLIYYSQIVNDFQKGDIAEGYSVSREKKESFPLTVTSAQKNPTAFYLCASSRDRGSNQPQHFGDGTRLSIL.